The T cell receptor beta chain described here comes from a study of T-cell memory formation after mild COVID-19. Study-wide context: Most TCR clusters belonged to a single donor. Whole-study findings and limits: Prior to infection, memory already included some responding clones, suggesting cross-reactive memory joined. Contracting clones, day 15 to 85, had balanced CD4/CD8, and later expanders favored CD4+.

A word on this clonotype: The antigen remains unidentified.

The germline gives CDR1 ENHRY, CDR2 SYGVKD. The CDR3 has 13 amino acids. V was trimmed by 1 base and J by 5 bases, leaving 7 bases between them. 5'RACE primed from the constant segment yielded TCR alpha and TCR beta cDNA libraries bearing sample barcodes and UMIs. TCRdb independently ran MiXCR on the 5' RACE reads; one entry per CDR3 protein. This sample has some 200,000 distinct CDR3 sequences, with more than 8% found just once. The TCR comes from a man in his late teens or twenties who had mild COVID-19 (a few samples of this study predate the infection). Cell type and time point are not known. The chain links TRBV10-3 to TRBJ2-3; D is possibly TRBD1 (5 bases). The sample taken for sequencing was PBMCs or a T cell subset sorted from them (not recorded which). The CDR3 DNA reads as TGTGCCATCAGTGAGTGGCAGGGAGATACGCAGTATTTT. Its protein product is CAISEWQGDTQYF.